Described below is a single T cell receptor (beta chain) sequence and its context. Its cognate antigen is unknown. Authors' data handling: In the immunoSEQ data, sequences were junction-only and lacked quality scores, so filtering differed. The data were produced by immunoSEQ multiplex PCR, yet TCRdb's version contains in-frame clones alone and is incomplete. Clone size and V and J calls were adopted from that table, with D and trimming inferred from the DNA. The table includes 850,000 to 1,100,000 clones, 60% to 80% detected once. The data belong to a study of shared clonotypes between healthy human individuals. General observations from the study: Generation probability values for non-shared clonotypes were lower than those for clonotypes shared by all four donors. Specimens sampled were limited to blood, with tissue repertoires likely differing.

All donors qualified as healthy HIV-negative adults and had experienced no recent acute infections or vaccinations. CDR1 is SQVTM, CDR2 ANQGSEA, per germline. The CDR3 sequence is 15 residues long. V shed 4 bases and J 2 bases; nucleotides not matched to a gene: 9. The sequence derives from a man between 18 and 35 years old in good health. Some clones in this sample may be carry-over from other donors' samples. The specimen was memory CD4+ T cells from PBMCs. This sample's subset: CD45RA-negative fraction. The chain carries TRBV29-1 and TRBJ2-3; 7 bases are a match to TRBD2. The CDR3 spells CSVVYGGSPTDTQYF. The DNA of the CDR3 is TGCAGCGTTGTGTACGGCGGGAGCCCCACAGATACGCAGTATTTT.